This T cell receptor beta chain was identified during a study of blood T cells in healthy people across ages. Points from the study as a whole: TCR beta diversity, measured per million T cells, fell in a roughly linear way with age. The diversity estimates, figures obtained from one million T cells, were considered underestimates.

Alongside a J-beta primer mix, a sample-barcoded 5' primer served in a second PCR lasting roughly 6 to 12 cycles. TCRdb called the 5' RACE reads again in MiXCR, with one record for every CDR3 protein. The data contain 500,000 to 700,000 distinct CDR3 sequences, 25% to 30% of them singletons. Healthy Caucasian individuals from Russia aged about 6 to 100 were enrolled as donors. Peripheral blood was drawn, approximately 9.4 milliliters per donor. CDR1 and CDR2 (germline): SGHDT, YYEEEE. The CDR3 has 12 amino acids. V lost 3 bases to trimming and J lost 12 bases, with 13 bases between them. As to this clonotype: As yet, its antigen is unknown. Being one base from a much bigger clone, this may be a read error.

The specimen sequenced was blood. The chain carries TRBV5-6 and TRBJ2-1; unclear D gene. The sequence was obtained from a woman of 80 years or more in good health. CDR3 in DNA: TGTGCCAGCAGCTCCTTCCCGGTCGGGCAGTTCTTC. It codes for CASSSFPVGQFF.